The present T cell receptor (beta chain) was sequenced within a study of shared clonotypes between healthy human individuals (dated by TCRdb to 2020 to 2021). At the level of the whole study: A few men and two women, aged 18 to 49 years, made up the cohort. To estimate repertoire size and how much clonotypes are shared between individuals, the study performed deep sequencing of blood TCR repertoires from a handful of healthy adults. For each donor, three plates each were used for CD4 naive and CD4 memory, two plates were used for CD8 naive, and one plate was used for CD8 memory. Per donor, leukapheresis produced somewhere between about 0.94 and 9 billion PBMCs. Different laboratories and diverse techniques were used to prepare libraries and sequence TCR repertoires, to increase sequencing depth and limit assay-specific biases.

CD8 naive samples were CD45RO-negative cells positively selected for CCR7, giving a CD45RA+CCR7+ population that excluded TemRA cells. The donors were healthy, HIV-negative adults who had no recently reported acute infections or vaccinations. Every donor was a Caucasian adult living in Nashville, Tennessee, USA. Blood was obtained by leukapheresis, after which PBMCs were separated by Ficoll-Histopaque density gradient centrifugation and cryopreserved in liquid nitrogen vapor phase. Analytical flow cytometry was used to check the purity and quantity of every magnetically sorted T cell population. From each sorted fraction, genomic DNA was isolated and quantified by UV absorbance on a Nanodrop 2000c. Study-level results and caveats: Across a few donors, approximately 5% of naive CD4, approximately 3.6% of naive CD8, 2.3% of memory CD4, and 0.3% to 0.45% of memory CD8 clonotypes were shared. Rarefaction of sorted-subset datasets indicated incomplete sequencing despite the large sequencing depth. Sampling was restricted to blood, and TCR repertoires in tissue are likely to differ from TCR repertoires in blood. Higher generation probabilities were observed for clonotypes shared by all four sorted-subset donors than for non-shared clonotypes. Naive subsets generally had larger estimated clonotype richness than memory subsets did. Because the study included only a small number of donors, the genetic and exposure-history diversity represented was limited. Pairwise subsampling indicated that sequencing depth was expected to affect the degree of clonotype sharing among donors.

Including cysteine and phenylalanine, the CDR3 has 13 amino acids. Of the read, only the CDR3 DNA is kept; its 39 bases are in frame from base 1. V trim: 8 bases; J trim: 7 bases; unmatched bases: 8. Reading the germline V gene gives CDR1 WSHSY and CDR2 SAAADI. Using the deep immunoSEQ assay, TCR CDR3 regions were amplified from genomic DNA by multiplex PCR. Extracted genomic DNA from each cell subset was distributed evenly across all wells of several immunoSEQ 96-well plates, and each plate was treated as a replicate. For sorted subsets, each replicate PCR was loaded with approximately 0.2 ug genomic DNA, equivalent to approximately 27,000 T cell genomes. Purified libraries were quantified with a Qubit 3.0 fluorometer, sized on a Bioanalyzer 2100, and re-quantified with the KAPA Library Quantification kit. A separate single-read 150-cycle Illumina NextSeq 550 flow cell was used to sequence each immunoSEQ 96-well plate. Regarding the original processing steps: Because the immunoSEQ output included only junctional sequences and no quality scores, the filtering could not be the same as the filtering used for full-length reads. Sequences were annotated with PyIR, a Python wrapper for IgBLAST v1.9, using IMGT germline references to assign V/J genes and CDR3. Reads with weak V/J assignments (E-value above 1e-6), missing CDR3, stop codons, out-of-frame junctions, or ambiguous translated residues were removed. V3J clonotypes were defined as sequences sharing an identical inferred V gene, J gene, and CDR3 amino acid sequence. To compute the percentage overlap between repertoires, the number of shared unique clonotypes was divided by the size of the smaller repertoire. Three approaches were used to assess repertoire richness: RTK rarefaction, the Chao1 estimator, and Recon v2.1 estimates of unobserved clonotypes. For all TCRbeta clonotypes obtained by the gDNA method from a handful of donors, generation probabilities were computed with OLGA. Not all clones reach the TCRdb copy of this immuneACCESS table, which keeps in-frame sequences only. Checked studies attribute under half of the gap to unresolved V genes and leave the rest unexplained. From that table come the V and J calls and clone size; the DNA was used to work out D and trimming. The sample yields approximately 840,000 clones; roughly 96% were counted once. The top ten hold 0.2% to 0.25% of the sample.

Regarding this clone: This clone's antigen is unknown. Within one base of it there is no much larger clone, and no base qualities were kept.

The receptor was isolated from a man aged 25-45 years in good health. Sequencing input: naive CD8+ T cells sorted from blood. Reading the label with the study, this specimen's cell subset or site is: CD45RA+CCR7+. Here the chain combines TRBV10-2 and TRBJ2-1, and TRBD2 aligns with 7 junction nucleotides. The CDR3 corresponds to CASLGGGMNEQFF. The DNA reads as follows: TGCGCCAGCCTTGGGGGAGGGATGAATGAGCAGTTCTTC.